This TCR beta chain emerged from a study of molecular identifiers for immune sequencing clone quantification. Listed TCR primers and previously described methods were used for bulk TCR libraries. MiXCR, run by TCRdb on the PCR reads, gives a single entry per CDR3 protein. This table has roughly 71,000 distinct CDR3 sequences, about 18% appearing once. Naive CD8 sequencing libraries were generated from about 21,000 to 970,000 sorted cells, with 10%, 30% or 50% RNA as input. Naive CD8 T cells, phenotype CD8+CD4-CCR7+CD45RA+, were sorted. The CDR3 loop spans 16 amino acids. V lost 3 bases and J lost 0, with 15 bases in between. The germline V gene has CDR1 DFQATT and CDR2 SNEGSKA (reference sequence). This clonotype was seen repeatedly, ten times or more. The antigen is not known. Study-wide points: Clones exceeding 20 RNA copies carried over 99% of effector molecules but under 1% of naive-cell molecules.

This sequence originates from a human donor in good health. Some libraries in this study had Jurkat cell RNA spiked in. Sequenced material: naive CD8+ T cells from blood, with Jurkat cell RNA spiked in. The sample's subset: FACS-sorted CD8+CD4-CCR7+CD45RA+ naive T cells. This chain joins TRBV20-1 and TRBJ2-1; tentatively, D is TRBD1 (5 bases). The CDR3 is CSARGPAASSYNEQFF. DNA for the CDR3: TGCAGTGCTAGGGGGCCGGCGGCTAGCTCCTACAATGAGCAGTTCTTC.